What follows are 9 T cell receptor beta chains derived from one specimen sequenced in a study of T cells in Graves' hyperthyroidism and ophthalmopathy. RNA transcripts yielded amplified TCR beta CDR3 regions. HTBI primers drove first-round RT-PCR of the TCR CDR3. Each CDR3 protein gets one entry after TCRdb re-called the multiplex PCR reads with MiXCR. Of 450,000 to 700,000 distinct CDR3 sequences listed, approximately 44% are singletons. Input material: peripheral blood or thyroid tissue (not recorded which). The receptors originated from an adult woman with Graves' disease, either hyperthyroidism or ophthalmopathy (not recorded which).

This chain uses TRBV4-1 with TRBJ1-2; possibly TRBD1 for D (6 bases). CDR1 and CDR2 (germline): MGHRA, YSYEKL. With 3 bases removed from V and 8 bases from J, the gap between germline ends came to 13 bases. CDR3 length equals 13 residues. The CDR3 reads CASSHGDKEGYTF. CDR3 DNA sequence: TGCGCCAGCAGCCACGGGGACAAGGAAGGCTACACCTTC.

This clonotype was counted ten times or more. As DNA, the CDR3 is TGTGCCAGCAGCTCGGGGGACAGGGGGCGAATCTCCTACGAGCAGTACTTC. It specifies CASSSGDRGRISYEQYF. The chain is built from TRBV7-6 and TRBJ2-7; TRBD1 agrees at 12 bases. Germline lookup yields CDR1 SGHVS and CDR2 FNYEAQ. The CDR3 consists of 17 residues. V dropped 4 bases and J dropped 0; count of bases not matched to a gene: 7. The whole variable domain, remainder taken from reference TRBV7-6 and TRBJ2-7, is GAGVSQSPRYKVTKRGQDVALRCDPISGHVSLYWYRQALGQGPEFLTYFNYEAQQDKSGLPNDRFSAERPEGSISTLTIQRTEQRDSAMYRCASSSGDRGRISYEQYFGPGTRLTVT.

This clonotype came up a few times. The J gene is TRBJ1-2, the V gene TRBV14; D gene unclear. This CDR3 spans 14 amino acids. Germline V gene sequence: CDR1 SGHDN, CDR2 FVKESK. V lost 0 bases to trimming and J lost 4 bases, with 9 bases between them. In nucleotides, the CDR3 is TGTGCCAGCAGCCAAGATCGTGCGGCCTATGGCTACACCTTC. Its protein product is CASSQDRAAYGYTF.

This clonotype was seen more than once but under ten times. Since a much larger clone is just one base distant, this may be a read error. The rearrangement links TRBV7-8 to TRBJ2-3; no clear D gene. The CDR3 consists of 13 residues. Germline V gives CDR1 SGHVS, CDR2 FQNEAQ. The CDR3 sequence: CANSLVGEDTQYF. CDR3 nucleotides: TGTGCCAACAGCTTGGTGGGCGAAGATACGCAGTATTTT.

The chain links TRBV2 to TRBJ2-2; TRBD2 might be the D (6 bases). The CDR3 is 14 residues long. CDR1 is SNHLY, CDR2 FYNNEI, per germline. The ends were cut back, 2 bases at V and 7 bases at J, with 11 bases in the middle. The CDR3 region has the DNA TGTGCCAGCAGTGAAAGGAGAGCGGGCGGGGAGCTGTTTTTT. Its protein is CASSERRAGGELFF.

The table lists this clonotype with a few counts. J is TRBJ2-2 and V is TRBV20-1; the D gene is possibly TRBD2 (7 bases). The ends were cut back, 6 bases at V and 8 bases at J, with 19 bases in the middle. There are 14 residues in the CDR3. The germline CDR1 and CDR2 sequences are DFQATT and SNEGSKA (reference sequence). The CDR3 sequence is CSAFMAEGGGELFF. As DNA, the CDR3 is TGCAGTGCATTTATGGCCGAGGGGGGGGGGGAGCTGTTTTTT.

The rearrangement joins TRBV11-2 to TRBJ2-6; D remains unclear. Per the germline V gene, CDR1 is SGHAT and CDR2 is FQNNGV. CDR3 length: 15 residues. Trimming pared 4 bases from V and 0 bases from J, leaving 7 bases between. CDR3 DNA: TGTGCCAGCAGCTCGGACCTCTCTGGGGCCAACGTCCTGACTTTC. Translating gives CASSSDLSGANVLTF.

This clonotype was seen many times. This chain uses TRBV10-3 with TRBJ1-1, with D possibly matching TRBD1 (5 bases). V lost 6 bases and J lost 5, with 16 bases in between. This CDR3 comprises 14 residues. Germline V lookup: CDR1 ENHRY, CDR2 SYGVKD. CDR3 in amino acids: CAIRLNQGGTEAFF. The CDR3 DNA sequence: TGTGCCATCAGACTAAATCAGGGAGGTACTGAAGCTTTCTTT.

The chain recombines TRBV20-1 with TRBJ1-5; TRBD1 is a possible D gene (5 bases). The CDR3 extends over 16 amino acids. V was trimmed by 1 base and J by 2 bases, leaving 15 bases between them. Germline lookup yields CDR1 DFQATT and CDR2 SNEGSKA (reference sequence). The CDR3 protein is CSARAPRVSGNQPQHF. CDR3 in DNA: TGCAGTGCTAGAGCCCCCAGGGTCTCGGGCAATCAGCCCCAGCATTTT.